This paragraph covers one T cell receptor (beta chain) sequence. Measured with immunoSEQ multiplex PCR; TCRdb has only the in-frame clones, and not every one. This repertoire shows some 62,000 clones, about 87% found once; its top ten account for less than 6.5%. The data originate from a study of technical replicates of blood from several donors. Trimming shortened V by 2 bases and J by 6 bases, and 16 bases separated the two germline ends. The CDR3 is 15 amino acids. The germline gives CDR1 KGHSH, CDR2 LQKENI. Specimen: PBMCs. The TCR comes from a human donor in good health. Some clones in this sample may be carry-over from other donors' samples. The chain employs TRBV18 and TRBJ1-2, with a weak D call TRBD1 (6 bases). CDR3 sequence: CASSPRSAGANGYTF. Written as DNA, the CDR3 is TGTGCCAGCTCACCAAGGAGCGCGGGGGCCAATGGCTACACCTTC.